A single sample gave rise to the 29 T cell receptor beta chains below, sequenced in a study of persistence of HIV-infected CD4 T cells. Cells were stimulated with overlapping HIV-1 Gag 15-mer peptides. CD40L-negative CD69-negative CD45RO-high memory CD4+ T cells were sorted as populations depleted of antigen-responding cells. Sequencing used immunoSEQ version 4 in survey mode. Data came from immunoSEQ multiplex PCR; TCRdb stores just in-frame clones and leaves some out. Of about 36,000 clones listed, about 81% were seen once; the top ten hold just under 1%. For these receptors, no antigen is known. Specimen: cultured CD4+ T cells from PBMCs, collected from a patient who received antiretroviral therapy. The receptors originated from an adult with HIV. The donor label of this sample is uncertain.

This clone is classed as medium-sized. The chain employs TRBV2 and TRBJ2-2; D may be TRBD1 or TRBD2 (7 bases each). Deletions cut 1 base from V and 5 bases from J, with 11 bases between. The CDR3 length is 15 residues. Germline assignment: CDR1 SNHLY and CDR2 FYNNEI. CDR3 protein: CASSEVRGGTGELFF. CDR3 nucleotides: TGTGCCAGCAGTGAAGTCAGGGGGGGGACCGGGGAGCTGTTTTTT.

The chain recombines TRBV6-5 with TRBJ1-5; D is unresolved. The CDR3 extends over 15 amino acids. Trimming stripped 10 bases from V and 2 bases from J, with 18 bases between. CDR1 is MNHEY, CDR2 SVGAGI, per germline. The CDR3: CATNVRGNGNQPQHF. The DNA for the CDR3 is TGTGCCACCAACGTCCGGGGTAACGGCAATCAGCCCCAGCATTTT.

V is TRBV10-1 and J is TRBJ2-3; perhaps TRBD1 as D (5 bases). Trimming shortened V by 0 bases and J by 3 bases, and 13 bases separated the two germline ends. CDR3 length: 16 residues. Per the germline V gene, CDR1 is WNHNN and CDR2 is SYGVQD (reference sequence). In DNA form, the CDR3 reads TGCGCCAGCAGTGAGTCGTTAGGGGATCAGACAGATACGCAGTATTTT. Protein: CASSESLGDQTDTQYF.

This chain connects TRBV7-2 to TRBJ1-3; 9 positions agree with TRBD1. Trimming removed 4 bases from V and 3 bases from J; junction bases left unmatched: 7. The CDR3 spans 16 residues. The germline V gene encodes CDR1 SGHTA and CDR2 FQGNSA. The CDR3 sequence is CASSSMTGGFGNTIYF. The CDR3 DNA sequence: TGTGCCAGCAGCTCCATGACAGGGGGATTTGGAAACACCATATATTTT.

This sequence joins TRBV5-1 and TRBJ2-2; 8 bases are a match to TRBD2. The CDR3 sequence is 16 residues long. CDR1 is SGHRS, CDR2 YFSETQ, per germline. J lost 0 bases, V lost 4 bases, and 5 bases had no gene match. The CDR3 nucleotides are TGCGCCAGCAGCCGGGAGGGCTACTCGAACACCGGGGAGCTGTTTTTT. As protein: CASSREGYSNTGELFF.

The gene calls are TRBV19 and TRBJ2-3; D remains ambiguous. Between the trimmed V and J ends, which lost 0 bases and 7 bases, there was a span of 2 bases. This CDR3 is 11 amino acids long. Looked up from germline, CDR1 is LNHDA and CDR2 is SQIVND (reference sequence). The CDR3 spells CASSIEYTQYF. In DNA, the CDR3 is TGTGCCAGTAGTATAGAGTATACGCAGTATTTT.

The rearrangement joins TRBV5-1 to TRBJ2-3, with D possibly being TRBD1 (6 bases). The CDR3 spans 17 residues. Germline CDR1 is SGHRS and CDR2 is YFSETQ. V was pared by 0 bases and J by 5 bases, with 19 bases between. The CDR3 DNA follows: TGCGCCAGCAGCTTGGGGGGACAAGCGCGAAACGGAGATACGCAGTATTTT. It translates to CASSLGGQARNGDTQYF.

The rearrangement uses TRBV5-1 and TRBJ2-1; D uncertain. CDR3 size: 15 residues. Germline V gene lookup returns CDR1 SGHRS and CDR2 YFSETQ. Trimming removed 3 bases at V and 0 bases at J, with 10 bases between. CDR3 nucleotides: TGCGCCAGCAGCTGGACCTTCGGCTCCTACAATGAGCAGTTCTTC. It codes for CASSWTFGSYNEQFF.

The rearrangement uses TRBV2 and TRBJ1-1; 11 bases are shared with TRBD1. The V gene end was trimmed by 6 bases and the J gene end by 1 base; junction bases not matched to a gene: 7. This CDR3 spans 16 amino acids. Germline CDR1 reads SNHLY; CDR2 reads FYNNEI. As DNA, the CDR3 is TGTGCCAGCAGGAGACGGGGACAGGGGGAGAACACTGAAGCTTTCTTT. This gives the protein CASRRRGQGENTEAFF.

CDR3 residues: CSASSTGENTEAFF. CDR3 sequence (DNA): TGCAGTGCTAGTTCGACAGGAGAGAACACTGAAGCTTTCTTT. The V and J genes are TRBV20-1 and TRBJ1-1; D perhaps matches TRBD1 (6 bases). The CDR3 covers 14 residues. With 3 bases removed from V and 1 base from J, the gap between germline ends came to 12 bases. CDR1 and CDR2 from the germline V gene are DFQATT and SNEGSKA (reference sequence).

The chain recombines TRBV5-1 with TRBJ1-1; TRBD1 is a possible D gene (5 bases). Looked up from germline, CDR1 is SGHRS and CDR2 is YFSETQ. V lost 0 bases and J 5 bases, leaving 11 bases between the germline ends. The length of the CDR3 is 14 residues. This CDR3 reads CASSLAAGHTEAFF. As DNA, the CDR3 is TGCGCCAGCAGCTTGGCCGCAGGGCATACTGAAGCTTTCTTT.

V usage is TRBV5-5 and J usage is TRBJ1-5; maybe TRBD1 (5 bases). V was trimmed by 5 bases and J by 4 bases, leaving 16 bases between them. The CDR3 has 15 residues. In germline, CDR1 is SGHKS, CDR2 YYEKEE (reference sequence). CDR3 loop: CASSPLGGWNQPQHF. CDR3 bases: TGTGCCAGCAGTCCCCTGGGGGGTTGGAATCAGCCCCAGCATTTT.

J is TRBJ1-2 and V is TRBV6-5, with D maybe TRBD1 (5 bases). Germline assignment: CDR1 MNHEY and CDR2 SVGAGI. V was trimmed by 4 bases and J by 3 bases, leaving 18 bases between them. The CDR3 loop spans 16 amino acids. As DNA, the CDR3 is TGTGCCAGCAGTTCCCCATCAGCACAGGACTACTATGGCTACACCTTC. This gives the protein CASSSPSAQDYYGYTF.

The chain combines TRBV5-1 with TRBJ1-1; D gene uncertain. Germline CDR1 reads SGHRS; CDR2 reads YFSETQ. The CDR3 is 12 residues long. Trimming left V 4 bases short and J 5 bases short, with 9 bases between. In DNA, the CDR3 is TGCGCCAGCAGCCGAAGCGAAACTGAAGCTTTCTTT. It encodes CASSRSETEAFF.

CDR3 sequence: CASSPVKGGNTEAFF. The CDR3 nucleotides are TGTGCCAGCAGCCCAGTGAAAGGGGGGAACACTGAAGCTTTCTTT. V usage is TRBV5-4 and J usage is TRBJ1-1; D is perhaps TRBD1 (6 bases). CDR1 is SGHNT, CDR2 YYREEE, per germline (reference sequence). This CDR3 has 15 amino acids. V lost 4 bases and J 1 base, leaving 14 bases between the germline ends.

The V call is TRBV30, the J call TRBJ1-6, with 7 bases identical to TRBD1. The CDR3 spans 17 residues. The germline V gene has CDR1 GTSNPN and CDR2 SVGIG (reference sequence). The trim removed 0 bases at V and 9 bases at J, leaving 14 bases unmatched. The DNA of the CDR3 is TGTGCCTGGAGTGTAAACAGGGGCAGGGTTCTGGGTTCACCCCTCCACTTT. The encoded protein is CAWSVNRGRVLGSPLHF.

This clone was observed a handful of times. This chain connects TRBV2 to TRBJ2-7; the D gene could be TRBD1 or TRBD2 (5 bases each). CDR1 is SNHLY, CDR2 FYNNEI, per germline. There are 14 residues in the CDR3. Trimming took off 7 bases at V and 2 bases at J, with 15 bases between the two ends. CDR3 residues: CASTLGAPTYEQYV. DNA for the CDR3: TGTGCCAGCACCCTCGGGGCCCCAACCTACGAGCAGTACGTC.

The V and J genes are TRBV5-5 and TRBJ1-2; D remains unclear. The ends were cut back, 4 bases at V and 4 bases at J, with 8 bases in the middle. The CDR3 is 12 amino acids. The germline V gene has CDR1 SGHKS and CDR2 YYEKEE (reference sequence). The CDR3 is CASSPDTYGYTF. The CDR3 region has the DNA TGTGCCAGCAGCCCAGACACCTATGGCTACACCTTC.

The chain carries TRBV23-1 and TRBJ1-2; perhaps TRBD1 as D (5 bases). TRBV23-1 counts as an open reading frame of uncertain function. The germline V and J ends were trimmed by 9 bases and 13 bases, with 24 bases remaining between them. This CDR3 has 13 amino acids. CDR3 amino acids: CASTPRDPFPSTF. CDR3 coding DNA: TGCGCCAGTACGCCCAGGGACCCCTTTCCAAGCACCTTC.

V and J are TRBV4-2 and TRBJ2-7, with 7 bases identical to TRBD1. The V segment lost 2 bases and the J segment 2 bases; nucleotides outside the gene matches: 3. Looked up from germline, CDR1 is LGHNA and CDR2 is YNFKEQ. The CDR3 extends over 14 amino acids. As DNA, the CDR3 is TGTGCCAGCAGCCAAAGACAGGGACCCTACGAGCAGTACTTC. It yields the protein CASSQRQGPYEQYF.

The rearrangement uses TRBV5-1 and TRBJ2-7; D might be TRBD1 or TRBD2, each matching 5 bases. The CDR3 contains 15 residues. V lost 0 bases to trimming and J lost 6 bases, with 16 bases between them. Per the germline V gene, CDR1 is SGHRS and CDR2 is YFSETQ. The CDR3 protein is CASSLEGREKGEQYF. DNA for the CDR3: TGCGCCAGCAGCTTGGAGGGCAGGGAGAAGGGCGAGCAGTACTTC.

This chain connects TRBV5-1 to TRBJ2-3, with D maybe TRBD1 (5 bases). Trimming took 1 base from V and 4 from J, leaving 19 bases between them. Germline CDR1 and CDR2: SGHRS and YFSETQ. This CDR3 has 17 amino acids. CDR3 DNA: TGCGCCAGCAGCTTGAATGGCCCGACAGCCCCGGCAGATACGCAGTATTTT. Amino acid sequence: CASSLNGPTAPADTQYF.

This clone was detected once. The chain carries TRBV27 and TRBJ2-1; D could derive from TRBD1 or TRBD2 (7 bases each). The V end was cut by 3 bases, the J end by 2 bases, with 14 bases between. The germline CDR1 and CDR2 sequences are MNHEY and SMNVEV (reference sequence). This CDR3 contains 16 residues. This CDR3 reads CASSFAGGGTYNEQFF. In nucleotides, the CDR3 is TGTGCCAGCAGTTTTGCAGGGGGGGGGACCTACAATGAGCAGTTCTTC.

The V call is TRBV7-9, the J call TRBJ1-2, with D possibly TRBD1 on 6 matching bases. Per the germline V gene, CDR1 is SEHNR and CDR2 is FQNEAQ (reference sequence). The CDR3 is 14 residues long. V lost 1 base to trimming and J lost 6 bases, with 12 bases between them. The CDR3 DNA reads as TGTGCCAGCAGCTTAGGGGGGGCGTTTGATGGCTACACCTTC. Translation: CASSLGGAFDGYTF.

This clone was counted a single time. This chain connects TRBV7-3 to TRBJ1-2, with D maybe TRBD1 (6 bases). This CDR3 has 16 residues. V shed 2 bases and J shed 7 bases, with 20 bases lying between them. Germline assignment: CDR1 SGHTA and CDR2 FQGTGA. For the CDR3, the DNA is TGTGCCAGCAGCTTACGAGGCGGCAGGGGTTTGGGTGGCTACACCTTC. As protein: CASSLRGGRGLGGYTF.

This sequence joins TRBV3-1 (or the pseudogene TRBV3-2) and TRBJ1-2, with D maybe TRBD1 (6 bases). The CDR3 is 13 residues long. Germline assignment: CDR1 LGHDT and CDR2 YNNKEL (reference sequence). Trimming stripped 4 bases from V and 4 bases from J, with 10 bases between. Here the CDR3 DNA reads TGTGCCAGCAGCCCAGGGGCGGTCTATGGCTACACCTTC. Residues: CASSPGAVYGYTF.

The chain employs TRBV6-2 or TRBV6-3 and TRBJ1-2, with unresolved D. Germline values: CDR1 MNHEY, CDR2 SVGEGT. Trimming pared 2 bases from V and 4 bases from J, leaving 8 bases between. There are 13 residues in the CDR3. The CDR3, as DNA: TGTGCCAGCAGTTACGACGGCGGCTATGGCTACACCTTC. This codes for CASSYDGGYGYTF.

The CDR3 sequence: CASTFKGANTEAFF. The CDR3 region has the DNA TGTGCCAGCACCTTTAAGGGGGCGAACACTGAAGCTTTCTTT. The chain joins TRBV2 to TRBJ1-1; the match to TRBD1 covers 7 bases. Germline V CDR1 and CDR2: SNHLY, FYNNEI. J was trimmed by 1 base and V by 7 bases; bases with no gene match: 6. CDR3 length: 14 amino acids.

This chain uses TRBV19 with TRBJ1-5; D might be TRBD1 (6 bases). The germline V gene encodes CDR1 LNHDA and CDR2 SQIVND (reference sequence). The CDR3 contains 15 residues. Trimming removed 3 bases from V and 1 base from J, with 10 bases in between. CDR3 bases: TGTGCCAGTAGTATTAGAGGGGGGAGCAATCAGCCCCAGCATTTT. Protein sequence: CASSIRGGSNQPQHF. The variable domain in full, completed from reference TRBV19 and TRBJ1-5, reads DGGITQSPKYLFRKEGQNVTLSCEQNLNHDAMYWYRQDPGQGLRLIYYSQIVNDFQKGDIAEGYSVSREKKESFPLTVTSAQKNPTAFYLCASSIRGGSNQPQHFGDGTRLSIL.